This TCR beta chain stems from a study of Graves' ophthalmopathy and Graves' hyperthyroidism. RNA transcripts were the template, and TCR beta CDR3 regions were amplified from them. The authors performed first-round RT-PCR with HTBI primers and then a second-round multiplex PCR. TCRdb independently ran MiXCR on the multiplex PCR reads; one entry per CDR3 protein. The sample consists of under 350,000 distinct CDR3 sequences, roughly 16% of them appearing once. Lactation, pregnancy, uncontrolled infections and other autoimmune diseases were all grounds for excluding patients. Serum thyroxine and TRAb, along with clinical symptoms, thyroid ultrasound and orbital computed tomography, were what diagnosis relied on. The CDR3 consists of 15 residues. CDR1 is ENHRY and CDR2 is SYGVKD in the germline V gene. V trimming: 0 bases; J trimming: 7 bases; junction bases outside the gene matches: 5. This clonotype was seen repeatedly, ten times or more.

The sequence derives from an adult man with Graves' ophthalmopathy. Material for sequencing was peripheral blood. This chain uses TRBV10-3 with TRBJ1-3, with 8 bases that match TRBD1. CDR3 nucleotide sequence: TGTGCCATCAGTGAGTCCCGGACAGGGCGCAACACCATATATTTT. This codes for CAISESRTGRNTIYF.